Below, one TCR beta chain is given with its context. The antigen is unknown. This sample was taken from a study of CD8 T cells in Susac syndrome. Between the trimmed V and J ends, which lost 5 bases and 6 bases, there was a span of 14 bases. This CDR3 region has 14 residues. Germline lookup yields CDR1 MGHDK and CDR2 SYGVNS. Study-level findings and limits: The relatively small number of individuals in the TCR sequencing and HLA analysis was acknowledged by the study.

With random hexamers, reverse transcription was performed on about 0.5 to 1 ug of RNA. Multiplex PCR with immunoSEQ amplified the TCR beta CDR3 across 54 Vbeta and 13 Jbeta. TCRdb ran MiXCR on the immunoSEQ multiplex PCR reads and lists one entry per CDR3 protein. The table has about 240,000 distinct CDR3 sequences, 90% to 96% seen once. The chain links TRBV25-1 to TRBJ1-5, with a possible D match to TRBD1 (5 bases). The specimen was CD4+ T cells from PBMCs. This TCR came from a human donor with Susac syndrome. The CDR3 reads CASSKAGSGQPQHF. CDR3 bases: TGTGCCAGCAGTAAAGCAGGGAGCGGTCAGCCCCAGCATTTT. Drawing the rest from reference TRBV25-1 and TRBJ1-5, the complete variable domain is EADIYQTPRYLVIGTGKKITLECSQTMGHDKMYWYQQDPGMELHLIHYSYGVNSTEKGDLSSESTVSRIRTEHFPLTLESARPSHTSQYLCASSKAGSGQPQHFGDGTRLSIL.